This is a list of T cell receptor beta chains from one sample in a study of T cell clonotyping in hematopoietic cell transplantation. Assay used: immunoSEQ multiplex PCR; TCRdb lists only in-frame clones, some missing. The table includes about 1,100 clones, about 96% detected once. This material consisted of PBMCs, taken 30 days after allogeneic stem cell transplant. These receptors all come from a male patient aged 18 to 35 who had an allogeneic stem cell transplant from a related donor, so the T cells may come from the graft donor. Some clones in this sample may be carry-over from other donors' samples. CDR3s include the opening cysteine and the closing phenylalanine or tryptophan. D genes are given only for firm matches. Rows give clone size only sometimes, using once, few, many, or a class for an expanded clone.

NA	TRBV7-8	TRBD2	TRBJ2-3	CASSPLAGSTDTQYF	TGTGCCAGCAGCCCGTTAGCGGGAAGCACAGATACGCAGTATTTT
NA	TRBV5-1	NA	TRBJ1-1	CASSLGTENTNTEAFF	TGCGCCAGCAGCTTGGGGACAGAAAATACGAACACTGAAGCTTTCTTT
NA	TRBV27	TRBD2	TRBJ2-5	CASSYLISGGAKTQYF	TGTGCCAGCAGCTATCTAATTAGCGGGGGGGCCAAGACCCAGTACTTC
once	TRBV6-5	NA	TRBJ1-1	CASSSTDGANTEAFF	TGTGCCAGCAGCTCTACCGACGGGGCGAACACTGAAGCTTTCTTT
NA	TRBV11-2	NA	TRBJ2-2	CASDHTGELFF	TGTGCCAGCGATCACACCGGGGAGCTGTTTTTT
NA	TRBV29-1	NA	TRBJ2-2	CSVGGNTGELFF	TGCAGCGTTGGAGGGAACACCGGGGAGCTGTTTTTT
NA	TRBV7-2	NA	TRBJ1-3	CASSSHTGTGNTIYF	TGTGCCAGCAGCAGCCATACAGGGACTGGAAACACCATATATTTT
NA	TRBV2	TRBD2	TRBJ2-1	CASNAGTTTYNEQFF	TGTGCCAGCAACGCCGGGACTACAACCTACAATGAGCAGTTCTTC
NA	TRBV12-1	NA	TRBJ1-2	CASPNIYHGYTF	TGTGCCAGCCCCAATATCTACCATGGCTACACCTTC
NA	TRBV5-1	NA	TRBJ1-2	CASSSGDNYGYTF	TGCGCCAGCAGCTCGGGGGACAACTATGGCTACACCTTC
NA	TRBV4-1	TRBD2	TRBJ2-3	CASSLRGGLAGAGDTQYF	TGCGCCAGCAGCCTCCGAGGGGGACTAGCGGGAGCCGGGGATACGCAGTATTTT
NA	TRBV4-3	NA	TRBJ2-7	CASSQGRDTFYEQYF	TGCGCCAGCAGCCAAGGACGGGACACCTTCTACGAGCAGTACTTC
NA	TRBV4-3	NA	TRBJ2-1	CASSQDRWQADEQFF	TGCGCCAGCAGCCAAGATAGGTGGCAGGCAGATGAGCAGTTCTTC
NA	TRBV7-3	NA	TRBJ2-2	CASGVGGELFF	TGTGCCTCAGGGGTCGGCGGGGAGCTGTTTTTT
NA	TRBV19	TRBD1	TRBJ2-5	CASSLQGWETQYF	TGTGCCAGTAGTCTACAGGGGTGGGAGACCCAGTACTTC
NA	TRBV11-3	NA	TRBJ2-1	CASSLHFSYNEQFF	TGTGCCAGCAGCCTACATTTCTCCTACAATGAGCAGTTCTTC
NA	TRBV10-3	NA	TRBJ1-5	CAISESSAGQPQHF	TGTGCCATCAGTGAGTCGAGCGCCGGTCAGCCCCAGCATTTT
NA	TRBV6-4	TRBD1	TRBJ1-5	CASSESGGHNQPQHF	TGTGCCAGCAGTGAATCAGGGGGTCACAATCAGCCCCAGCATTTT
few	TRBV4-3	TRBD2	TRBJ2-3	CASSQAPGLGADTQYF	TGCGCCAGCAGCCAAGCCCCGGGACTAGGGGCAGATACGCAGTATTTT
NA	TRBV6-1	NA	TRBJ2-1	CASSEGHVSYNEQFF	TGTGCCAGCAGTGAAGGACATGTCTCCTACAATGAGCAGTTCTTC
NA	TRBV6-5	NA	TRBJ2-2	CASSYSVGWNGELFF	TGTGCCAGCAGTTACTCGGTTGGATGGAACGGGGAGCTGTTTTTT
NA	TRBV30	NA	TRBJ2-1	CASSSYNEQFF	TGTGCCTCCAGCTCCTACAATGAGCAGTTCTTC
NA	TRBV7-9	TRBD1	TRBJ2-5	CASSQQGVGETQYF	TGTGCCAGCAGCCAGCAGGGGGTGGGAGAGACCCAGTACTTC
NA	TRBV29-1	NA	TRBJ1-2	CSVQGLGYTF	TGCAGCGTTCAGGGGTTGGGCTACACCTTC
NA	TRBV30	NA	TRBJ2-2	CACTHGSSNTGELFF	TGTGCCTGCACCCACGGCTCTTCGAACACCGGGGAGCTGTTTTTT
NA	TRBV4-1	TRBD1	TRBJ1-6	CASSQLQGVNSPLHF	TGCGCCAGCAGCCAACTACAGGGGGTCAATTCACCCCTCCACTTT
NA	TRBV4-3	NA	TRBJ2-3	CASSLQWIASTDTQYF	TGCGCCAGCAGCCTACAATGGATCGCTAGCACAGATACGCAGTATTTT
NA	TRBV30	TRBD2	TRBJ2-1	CAWSLSGMWDEQFF	TGTGCCTGGAGTCTCAGCGGGATGTGGGATGAGCAGTTCTTC
NA	TRBV5-1	TRBD2	TRBJ2-2	CASSPGEGNTGELFF	TGCGCCAGCAGCCCGGGGGAGGGAAACACCGGGGAGCTGTTTTTT
NA	TRBV7-2	TRBD1	TRBJ1-5	CASSLDQGGQPQHF	TGTGCCAGCAGCTTAGACCAGGGGGGTCAGCCCCAGCATTTT
NA	TRBV7-2	TRBD1	TRBJ1-1	CASSLAFRGSEAFF	TGTGCCAGCAGCTTAGCCTTCAGGGGGTCTGAAGCTTTCTTT
once	TRBV7-8	NA	TRBJ1-2	CASSLTSGRTDGYTF	TGTGCCAGCAGCTTAACGTCAGGGAGAACCGATGGCTACACCTTC
NA	TRBV2	TRBD1	TRBJ2-7	CASSELGQLAGLEQYF	TGTGCCAGCAGTGAATTGGGACAGCTAGCCGGCCTCGAGCAGTACTTC
NA	TRBV2	NA	TRBJ1-5	CASSQRQSGDNQPQHF	TGTGCCAGCAGTCAGCGACAGAGCGGGGATAATCAGCCCCAGCATTTT
NA	TRBV30	NA	TRBJ1-6	CAWSGLHNSPLHF	TGTGCCTGGAGTGGGCTCCATAATTCACCCCTCCACTTT
NA	TRBV4-3	NA	TRBJ1-4	CASSQDPPGGSEKLFF	TGCGCCAGCAGCCAAGATCCCCCGGGGGGGAGTGAAAAACTGTTTTTT
NA	TRBV7-9	NA	TRBJ1-2	CASSTDRLNYGYTF	TGTGCCAGCAGTACCGACAGATTGAACTATGGCTACACCTTC
NA	TRBV7-8	NA	TRBJ2-5	CASSLESGVQETQYF	TGTGCCAGCAGCTTAGAGTCAGGGGTCCAAGAGACCCAGTACTTC
NA	TRBV4-3	NA	TRBJ2-3	CASSQGDTDTQYF	TGCGCCAGCAGCCAGGGAGACACAGATACGCAGTATTTT
NA	TRBV30	NA	TRBJ1-1	CAWSPTGPEAFF	TGTGCCTGGAGTCCGACAGGACCTGAAGCTTTCTTT
NA	TRBV11-3	TRBD1	TRBJ1-1	CASSALQGGKAFF	TGTGCCAGCAGCGCCCTGCAGGGGGGGAAAGCTTTCTTT
NA	TRBV19	NA	TRBJ2-5	CASSIDIAEETQYF	TGTGCCAGTAGTATAGATATAGCGGAAGAGACCCAGTACTTC
NA	TRBV7-9	NA	TRBJ2-5	CASSLVRGETQYF	TGTGCCAGCAGCTTAGTGCGAGGGGAGACCCAGTACTTC
NA	TRBV29-1	NA	TRBJ1-2	CSVVRQDGYTF	TGCAGCGTTGTGCGGCAGGACGGCTACACCTTC
NA	TRBV28	TRBD1	TRBJ1-2	CASTRPTGEILDYGYTF	TGTGCCAGCACCCGTCCGACAGGGGAGATTTTGGACTATGGCTACACCTTC
NA	TRBV30	NA	TRBJ1-2	CAWTSVLANYGYTF	TGTGCCTGGACCTCAGTGCTGGCTAACTATGGCTACACCTTC
NA	TRBV30	NA	TRBJ2-5	CAWSFRRETQYF	TGTGCCTGGAGCTTTAGAAGGGAGACCCAGTACTTC
NA	TRBV5-8	NA	TRBJ2-7	CASSLVRVDVHEQYF	TGTGCCAGCAGCTTGGTTAGGGTTGATGTCCACGAGCAGTACTTC
NA	TRBV7-6	NA	TRBJ2-3	CASSLASDSTDTQYF	TGTGCCAGCAGCTTAGCATCCGACAGCACAGATACGCAGTATTTT
NA	TRBV6-5	NA	TRBJ1-2	CASTPLGGANYGYTF	TGTGCCAGCACCCCGCTTGGGGGCGCTAACTATGGCTACACCTTC
once	TRBV2	NA	TRBJ2-6	CASSEVAHSGANVLTF	TGTGCCAGCAGTGAAGTGGCCCACTCTGGGGCCAACGTCCTGACTTTC